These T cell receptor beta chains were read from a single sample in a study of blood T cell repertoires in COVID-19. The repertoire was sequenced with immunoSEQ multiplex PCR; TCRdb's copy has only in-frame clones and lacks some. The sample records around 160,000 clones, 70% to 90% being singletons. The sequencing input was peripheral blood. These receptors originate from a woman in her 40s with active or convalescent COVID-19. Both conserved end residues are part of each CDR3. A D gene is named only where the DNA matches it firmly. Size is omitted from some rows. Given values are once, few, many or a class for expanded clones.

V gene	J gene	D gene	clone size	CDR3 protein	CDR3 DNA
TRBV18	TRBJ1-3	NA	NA	CASSPASSGNTIYF	TGTGCCAGCTCACCAGCCAGCTCTGGAAACACCATATATTTT
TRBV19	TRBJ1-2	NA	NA	CASSTTRTEVKVDYGYTF	TGTGCCAGTAGTACTACTCGGACAGAAGTCAAAGTGGACTATGGCTACACCTTC
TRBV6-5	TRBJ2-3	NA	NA	CASSYDGARDTQYF	TGTGCCAGCAGTTATGACGGAGCCCGCGATACGCAGTATTTT
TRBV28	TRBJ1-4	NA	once	CASSPWHANEKLFF	TGTGCCAGCAGTCCATGGCATGCTAATGAAAAACTGTTTTTT
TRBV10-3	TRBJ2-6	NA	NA	CAISEGGGSGANVLTF	TGTGCCATCAGTGAAGGCGGCGGCTCTGGGGCCAACGTCCTGACTTTC
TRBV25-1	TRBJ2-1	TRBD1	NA	CASSRSPGQGASSEQFF	TGTGCCAGCAGTCGCTCCCCGGGACAGGGGGCCTCCAGTGAGCAGTTCTTC
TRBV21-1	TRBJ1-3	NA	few	CASSPLPRVTSSGNTIYF	TGTGCCAGCAGCCCTCTGCCGCGGGTTACTAGCTCTGGAAACACCATATATTTT
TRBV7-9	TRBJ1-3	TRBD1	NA	CASSLGQKISGNTIYF	TGTGCCAGCAGCTTGGGACAGAAGATCTCTGGAAACACCATATATTTT
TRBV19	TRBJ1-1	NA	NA	CASRGGHLNTEAFF	TGTGCCAGTAGAGGGGGACACCTGAACACTGAAGCTTTCTTT
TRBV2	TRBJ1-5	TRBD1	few	CASCRGQPNQPQHF	TGTGCCAGCTGCCGGGGACAGCCGAATCAGCCCCAGCATTTT
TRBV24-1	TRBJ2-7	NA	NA	CATSDSTGVPYEQYF	TGTGCCACCAGTGATTCCACGGGGGTTCCATACGAGCAGTACTTC
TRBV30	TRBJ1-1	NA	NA	CAWGDRGNTEAFF	TGTGCCTGGGGTGACCGGGGGAACACTGAAGCTTTCTTT
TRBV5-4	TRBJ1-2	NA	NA	CASSLGALLANYGYTF	TGTGCCAGCAGCTTGGGGGCATTACTGGCAAACTATGGCTACACCTTC
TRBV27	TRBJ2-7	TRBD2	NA	CASSFRRLAGGPSSYEQYF	TGTGCCAGCAGTTTTCGTCGGCTAGCGGGGGGCCCGAGCTCCTACGAGCAGTACTTC
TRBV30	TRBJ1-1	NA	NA	CAWSGAGASEAFF	TGTGCCTGGAGTGGGGCAGGGGCCTCGGAAGCTTTCTTT
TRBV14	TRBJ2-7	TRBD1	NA	CASSHPPGTGYEQYF	TGTGCCAGCAGCCACCCCCCCGGGACAGGCTACGAGCAGTACTTC
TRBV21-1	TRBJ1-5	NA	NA	CASSKRGDRSRSQPQHF	TGTGCCAGCAGCAAAAGGGGAGACAGGAGCCGAAGTCAGCCCCAGCATTTT
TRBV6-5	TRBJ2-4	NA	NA	CASSYVRGAKNIQYF	TGTGCCAGCAGTTACGTTCGGGGGGCCAAAAACATTCAGTACTTC
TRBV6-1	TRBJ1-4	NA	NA	CASSEGLWRGGSPGKLFF	TGTGCCAGCAGTGAAGGATTGTGGAGGGGAGGCTCCCCGGGAAAACTGTTTTTT
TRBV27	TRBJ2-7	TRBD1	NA	CASSPFGQAPYEQYF	TGTGCCAGCAGTCCTTTCGGACAGGCCCCCTACGAGCAGTACTTC
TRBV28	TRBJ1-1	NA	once	CASSYRVNTEAFF	TGTGCCAGCAGTTACAGGGTGAACACTGAAGCTTTCTTT
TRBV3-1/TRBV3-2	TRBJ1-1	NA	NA	CASSQQGMYTEAFF	TGTGCCAGCAGCCAGCAGGGCATGTACACTGAAGCTTTCTTT
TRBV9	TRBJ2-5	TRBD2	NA	CASTPNMAGGETQYF	TGTGCCAGCACCCCCAATATGGCGGGAGGAGAGACCCAGTACTTC
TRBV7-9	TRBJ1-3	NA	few	CASSFSGGTSGGNTIYF	TGTGCCAGCAGCTTTTCGGGGGGTACCTCTGGGGGAAACACCATATATTTT
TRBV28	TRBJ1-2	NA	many	CASSLEAIYGYTF	TGTGCCAGCAGTTTAGAGGCGATCTATGGCTACACCTTC
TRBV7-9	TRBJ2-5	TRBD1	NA	CASSLDGTGQETQYF	TGTGCCAGCAGCTTAGACGGGACAGGGCAAGAGACCCAGTACTTC